This T cell receptor (beta chain) was sequenced in a study of CD8 T cells in Susac syndrome. Reverse transcription of roughly 0.45 to 1 ug RNA used random hexamers. TCRdb called the immunoSEQ multiplex PCR reads again in MiXCR, with one record for every CDR3 protein. Here the sample spans 210,000 or so distinct CDR3 sequences, approximately 94% being singletons. With 3 bases removed from V and 8 bases from J, the gap between germline ends came to 14 bases. This CDR3 is built from 13 residues. Germline loops: CDR1 DFQATT, CDR2 SNEGSKA (reference sequence). Source material: CD4+ T cells from PBMCs. The genes are TRBV20-1 and TRBJ2-1; D call uncertain. This sequence was found in a human donor with Susac syndrome. CDR3 amino acids: CSARKSPTDEQFF. CDR3 nucleotide sequence: TGCAGTGCTAGGAAATCTCCCACCGATGAGCAGTTCTTC.